The 22 T cell receptor beta chains given below trace back to one sample, sequenced in a study of T cell responses to AZD1222 COVID-19 vaccine. Measured with immunoSEQ multiplex PCR; TCRdb has only the in-frame clones, and not every one. This table holds approximately 200,000 clones, roughly 92% found once. The input for sequencing was peripheral blood, taken 28 days after the second AZD1222 dose. Source of these receptors: an adult who received the AZD1222 COVID-19 vaccine.

V gene TRBV27 combines with J gene TRBJ1-6; 7 bases are shared with TRBD1. With V trimmed by 6 bases and J by 6 bases, 5 bases remained unmatched. Germline V gene sequence: CDR1 MNHEY, CDR2 SMNVEV (reference sequence). CDR3 length: 14 residues. The DNA for the CDR3 is TGTGCCAGCAGGCCCGGGACAGTTAATTCACCCCTCCACTTT. Translating it yields CASRPGTVNSPLHF.

The CDR3 loop reads CASAYREFEKLFF. In DNA form, the CDR3 reads TGTGCCAGCGCCTACAGGGAATTCGAAAAACTGTTTTTT. The chain carries TRBV6-5 and TRBJ1-4; D might be TRBD1 (6 bases). Trimming stripped 8 bases from V and 8 bases from J, with 15 bases between. The CDR3 length is 13 residues. CDR1 MNHEY and CDR2 SVGAGI come from the germline V gene.

This clone was recorded once. This rearrangement joins TRBV9 to TRBJ2-2, with D unclear. This CDR3 has 13 amino acids. V was pared by 7 bases and J by 6 bases, with 13 bases between. Germline loops: CDR1 SGDLS, CDR2 YYNGEE. This chain's CDR3 is CASGAEFAGELFF. The CDR3 DNA follows: TGTGCCAGCGGCGCAGAATTTGCCGGGGAGCTGTTTTTT. Supplemented by reference TRBV9 and TRBJ2-2, the full variable domain reads DSGVTQTPKHLITATGQRVTLRCSPRSGDLSVYWYQQSLDQGLQFLIQYYNGEERAKGNILERFSAQQFPDLHSELNLSSLELGDSALYFCASGAEFAGELFFGEGSRLTVL.

V usage is TRBV14 and J usage is TRBJ1-2; 10 positions match TRBD1. The junction had 12 bases not matched to a gene; V was cut back by 7 bases and J by 4 bases. This CDR3 spans 16 amino acids. The germline CDR1 and CDR2 sequences are SGHDN and FVKESK. The CDR3 DNA reads TGTGCCAGCACCGCAGACCCGGGACAGGGGAGCTATGGCTACACCTTC. Its translation: CASTADPGQGSYGYTF.

The sample holds one count of this clone. The chain links TRBV10-2 to TRBJ2-5; 8 bases match TRBD1. The germline gives CDR1 WSHSY, CDR2 SAAADI. The CDR3 has 15 amino acids. V trimming: 10 bases; J trimming: 5 bases; junction bases outside the gene matches: 15. Here the CDR3 reads CATGDRSVLVETQYF. The CDR3 DNA follows: TGCGCCACCGGGGACAGGTCGGTTCTGGTCGAGACCCAGTACTTC.

This chain connects TRBV6-5 to TRBJ1-4; D gene ambiguous. Trimming cost V 1 base and J 10 bases, with 10 bases left between them. Germline V gene sequence: CDR1 MNHEY, CDR2 SVGAGI. The CDR3 extends over 13 amino acids. Written as DNA, the CDR3 is TGTGCCAGCAGTTACTTGGGGATGGGAAAACTGTTTTTT. Amino acids: CASSYLGMGKLFF.

The chain employs TRBV5-1 and TRBJ1-6, with 7 bases fitting TRBD1. The CDR3 runs 17 residues. J gave up 0 bases and V 4 bases, and 7 bases lay outside the gene matches. Germline values: CDR1 SGHRS, CDR2 YFSETQ. This chain's CDR3 is CASSPEGASSYNSPLHF. DNA for the CDR3: TGCGCCAGCAGCCCTGAGGGGGCCAGCTCCTATAATTCACCCCTCCACTTT.

The chain uses TRBV5-5 and TRBJ2-3, with TRBD1 matching over 7 bases. Germline loops: CDR1 SGHKS, CDR2 YYEKEE (reference sequence). Trimming took 1 base from V and 10 from J; bases not matched to a gene: 9. The CDR3 runs 14 residues. The CDR3 nucleotides read TGTGCCAGCAGCTTGTCCCAGGGGGTGGATGCGCAGTATTTT. Translated, it gives CASSLSQGVDAQYF.

V gene TRBV9 combines with J gene TRBJ1-2; 8 bases are shared with TRBD1. J lost 4 bases, V lost 3 bases, and 8 bases had no gene match. This CDR3 comprises 15 residues. The germline V gene encodes CDR1 SGDLS and CDR2 YYNGEE. The CDR3 spells CASSGTGTGGYGYTF. In DNA, the CDR3 is TGTGCCAGCAGCGGGACTGGGACAGGTGGCTATGGCTACACCTTC.

The chain joins TRBV4-3 to TRBJ2-1; D uncertain. Per the germline V gene, CDR1 is LGHNA and CDR2 is YSLEER. This CDR3 has 15 residues. V gave up 0 bases and J gave up 10 bases, with 16 bases separating them. The CDR3 nucleotides are TGCGCCAGCAGCCAAGACTTCATTGGTTCAAACGAGCAGTTCTTC. Encoded protein: CASSQDFIGSNEQFF.

V gene TRBV5-5 combines with J gene TRBJ2-5; 9 nucleotides line up with TRBD1. Germline CDR1 reads SGHKS; CDR2 reads YYEKEE (reference sequence). This CDR3 has 15 residues. After removal of 2 bases from V and 5 bases from J, the junction contained 7 bases not matched to a gene. Written as DNA, the CDR3 is TGTGCCAGCAGCTTCCTCGGGACAGGGCGGGAGACCCAGTACTTC. It translates to CASSFLGTGRETQYF. Looking up the rest from reference TRBV5-5 and TRBJ2-5 gives the full variable domain: DAGVTQSPTHLIKTRGQQVTLRCSPISGHKSVSWYQQVLGQGPQFIFQYYEKEERGRGNFPDRFSARQFPNYSSELNVNALLLGDSALYLCASSFLGTGRETQYFGPGTRLLVL.

This clone was counted once. The chain is built from TRBV10-3 and TRBJ1-2; the match to TRBD1 covers 9 bases. CDR3 length: 14 amino acids. In germline, CDR1 is ENHRY, CDR2 SYGVKD. After removal of 5 bases from V and 6 bases from J, the junction contained 7 bases not matched to a gene. The CDR3 region is CAISRDREGNGYTF. Written as DNA, the CDR3 is TGTGCCATCAGTAGGGACAGGGAGGGCAATGGCTACACCTTC.

This chain links TRBV11-2 with TRBJ1-3; perhaps TRBD1 as D (6 bases). CDR3 size: 17 residues. Trimming took off 1 base at V and 2 bases at J, with 15 bases between the two ends. In germline, CDR1 is SGHAT, CDR2 FQNNGV. The DNA of the CDR3 is TGTGCCAGCAGCTTAGTCGGCAGGGGTTGGCCTGGAAACACCATATATTTT. Protein sequence: CASSLVGRGWPGNTIYF.

The count of this clone is one. The chain carries TRBV7-9 and TRBJ1-4; 7 nucleotides match TRBD1. Germline CDR1 SEHNR, CDR2 FQNEAQ (reference sequence). CDR3 size: 16 residues. Trimming removed 1 base from V and 3 bases from J; junction bases left unmatched: 5. This CDR3 is CASSLGQGRPNEKLFF. The DNA for the CDR3 is TGTGCCAGCAGCTTAGGACAGGGTCGGCCTAATGAAAAACTGTTTTTT.

Concerning this clone: At one end, the junction sequence differs from germline, possibly due to a read error. The chain links TRBV20-1 to TRBJ1-2; TRBD1 matches 9 bases. This CDR3 comprises 9 residues. Per germline, CDR1 DFQATT and CDR2 SNEGSKA (reference sequence). CDR3 sequence: CSARADRGF. Written as DNA, the CDR3 is TGCAGTGCTAGAGCGGACAGGGGCTTC.

This sequence joins TRBV5-4 and TRBJ1-2, with D possibly TRBD1 on 5 matching bases. V gave up 0 bases and J gave up 4 bases, with 7 bases separating them. CDR3 length equals 13 residues. The germline V gene encodes CDR1 SGHNT and CDR2 YYREEE (reference sequence). CDR3 sequence: CASSLEGPYGYTF. In DNA form, the CDR3 reads TGTGCCAGCAGCTTGGAGGGACCCTATGGCTACACCTTC.

V usage is TRBV3-1 (or the pseudogene TRBV3-2) and J usage is TRBJ1-6; no definite D call. Germline V lookup: CDR1 LGHDT, CDR2 YNNKEL (reference sequence). This CDR3 is built from 16 residues. V was clipped by 3 bases and J by 8 bases, with 17 bases between them. CDR3 bases: TGTGCCAGCAGCCACCTCAGGTTATCCCCACATTCACCCCTCCACTTT. Translating gives CASSHLRLSPHSPLHF.

The chain couples TRBV14 to TRBJ1-5; D unresolved. The CDR3 extends over 15 amino acids. The V and J ends lost 5 bases and 6 bases respectively, with 17 bases between them. Germline CDR1 SGHDN, CDR2 FVKESK. CDR3 in amino acids: CASSAIRSEGQPQHF. The CDR3 coding sequence is TGTGCCAGCAGCGCCATTAGGTCGGAAGGTCAGCCCCAGCATTTT.

V gene TRBV19 combines with J gene TRBJ1-4; tentative D call: TRBD1 (6 bases). The CDR3 length is 16 residues. V gave up 8 bases and J gave up 4 bases, with 20 bases separating them. CDR1 is LNHDA, CDR2 SQIVND, per germline (reference sequence). CDR3 nucleotides: TGTGCCAGTTCAAACCAGGGGAACGCGGGTAATGAAAAACTGTTTTTT. This sequence encodes CASSNQGNAGNEKLFF.

The rearrangement links TRBV28 to TRBJ1-2; the match to TRBD1 covers 10 bases. Trimming at V came to 7 bases and at J to 6 bases, leaving 8 bases not matched to a gene. The CDR3 sequence is 14 residues long. CDR1 and CDR2 from the germline V gene are MDHEN and SYDVKM. CDR3 sequence reads: CASIGPGTGDGYTF. DNA for the CDR3: TGTGCCAGCATAGGACCCGGGACAGGGGATGGCTACACCTTC.

The chain joins TRBV10-1 to TRBJ2-5; possibly TRBD2 for D (6 bases). Germline V lookup: CDR1 WNHNN, CDR2 SYGVQD (reference sequence). CDR3 length: 15 residues. Trimming took off 2 bases at V and 1 base at J, with 11 bases between the two ends. The CDR3 DNA reads as TGCGCCAGCAGTGAGGGTGGGAGGCCCCAAGAGACCCAGTACTTC. The encoded protein is CASSEGGRPQETQYF.

The rearrangement links TRBV7-7 to TRBJ1-3; D is ambiguous. Per germline, CDR1 SSHAT and CDR2 FNYEAQ (reference sequence). This CDR3 has 15 residues. The V end lost 5 bases, the J end lost 1 base, and 12 bases lay between the germline ends. The CDR3 here is CASSPAGESGNTIYF. Written as DNA, the CDR3 is TGTGCCAGCAGCCCCGCTGGGGAATCTGGAAACACCATATATTTT.